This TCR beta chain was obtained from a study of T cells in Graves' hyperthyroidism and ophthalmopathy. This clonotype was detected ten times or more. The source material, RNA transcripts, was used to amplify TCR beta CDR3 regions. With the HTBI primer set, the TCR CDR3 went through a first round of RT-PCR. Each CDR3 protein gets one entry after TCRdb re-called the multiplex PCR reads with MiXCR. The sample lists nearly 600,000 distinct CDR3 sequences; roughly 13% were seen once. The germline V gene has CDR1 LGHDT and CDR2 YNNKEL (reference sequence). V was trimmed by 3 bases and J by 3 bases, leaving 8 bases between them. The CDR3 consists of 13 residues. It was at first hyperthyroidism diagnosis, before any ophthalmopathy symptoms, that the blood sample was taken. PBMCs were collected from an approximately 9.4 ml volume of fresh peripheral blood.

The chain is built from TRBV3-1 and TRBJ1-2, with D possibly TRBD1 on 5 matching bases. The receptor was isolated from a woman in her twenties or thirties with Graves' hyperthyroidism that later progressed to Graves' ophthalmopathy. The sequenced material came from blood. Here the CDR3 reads CASSQDTDYGYTF. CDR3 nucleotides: TGTGCCAGCAGCCAGGACACGGACTATGGCTACACCTTC.